Below, 20 T cell receptor beta chains from the same sample are listed, as sequenced in a study of blood T cell repertoires in COVID-19. Clones were read by immunoSEQ multiplex PCR, and TCRdb kept only the in-frame ones, dropping some. Of about 270,000 clones in the sample, approximately 90% were seen once. Sequenced sample: PBMCs or T cells enriched from blood (not recorded which). These receptors originate from a woman in her twenties or thirties with acute COVID-19.

The V call is TRBV5-4, the J call TRBJ2-3, with 11 bases that match TRBD2. The CDR3 is made up of 16 amino acids. V lost 4 bases, J lost 1 base, and 5 bases stayed unmatched. In germline, CDR1 is SGHNT, CDR2 YYREEE (reference sequence). This CDR3 reads CASSPGTSGGTDTQYF. CDR3 in DNA: TGTGCCAGCAGCCCCGGGACTAGCGGAGGCACAGATACGCAGTATTTT.

This chain uses TRBV14 with TRBJ2-1; D is perhaps TRBD2 (6 bases). The germline V gene has CDR1 SGHDN and CDR2 FVKESK. This CDR3 is built from 19 residues. Trimming shortened V by 1 base and J by 5 bases, and 24 bases separated the two germline ends. The CDR3 sequence: CASSQGRRESRGLDNEQFF. The CDR3 nucleotides read TGTGCCAGCAGCCAAGGGAGGAGGGAATCTCGGGGGTTGGACAATGAGCAGTTCTTC.

The chain combines TRBV5-6 with TRBJ2-7, with 10 positions matching TRBD2. Germline-derived CDR1 and CDR2 are SGHDT and YYEEEE. V was pared by 5 bases and J by 5 bases, with 7 bases of the junction left unmatched. This CDR3 contains 14 residues. This CDR3 reads CASRSLAGVDEQYF. The CDR3 nucleotides are TGTGCCAGCAGATCCCTAGCGGGAGTGGACGAGCAGTACTTC.

The chain employs TRBV2 and TRBJ1-3, with no clear D. The germline V gene encodes CDR1 SNHLY and CDR2 FYNNEI. Trimming cost V 5 bases and J 4 bases, with 3 bases left between them. CDR3 length equals 11 residues. CDR3 region: CASSQGNTIYF. The CDR3 coding sequence is TGTGCCAGCAGTCAGGGAAACACCATATATTTT.

CDR3 amino acids: CASSQEGRGARAPLHF. The DNA for the CDR3 is TGTGCCAGCAGCCAAGAAGGCCGGGGGGCGAGGGCACCCCTCCACTTT. The chain uses TRBV3-1 (or the pseudogene TRBV3-2) and TRBJ1-6, with D perhaps matching TRBD1 (6 bases). Germline assignment: CDR1 LGHDT and CDR2 YNNKEL (reference sequence). The CDR3 spans 16 residues. Trimming pared 0 bases from V and 11 bases from J, leaving 17 bases between.

This clone has just one count. CDR3 nucleotide sequence: TGTGCCAGCAGCTTGTGGTTCACTAGCGGTAACCCTAGCACAGATACGCAGTATTTT. Translation: CASSLWFTSGNPSTDTQYF. The V and J genes are TRBV5-6 and TRBJ2-3; the match to TRBD2 covers 8 bases. The CDR3 consists of 19 residues. Germline CDR1 and CDR2: SGHDT and YYEEEE. The J segment lost 0 bases and the V segment lost 1 base, leaving 13 bases of the junction unmatched.

This chain connects TRBV28 to TRBJ2-5; D is ambiguous. This CDR3 comprises 13 residues. Trimming left V 4 bases short and J 4 bases short, with 10 bases between. Germline V lookup: CDR1 MDHEN, CDR2 SYDVKM. The CDR3 DNA is TGTGCCAGCAGTTCTCCTTATGTAGAGACCCAGTACTTC. Its translation is CASSSPYVETQYF.

The chain combines TRBV4-2 with TRBJ2-7; D uncertain. Germline loops: CDR1 LGHNA, CDR2 YNFKEQ. CDR3 length equals 14 residues. The V end was cut by 2 bases, the J end by 0 bases, with 8 bases between. CDR3 DNA sequence: TGTGCCAGCAGCCAATCGCGATCCTCCTACGAGCAGTACTTC. The encoded protein is CASSQSRSSYEQYF.

On this clone itself: The sample carries other DNA sequences with the same CDR3. This chain links TRBV7-2 with TRBJ1-1, with D tentatively TRBD1 (6 bases). The CDR3 runs 13 residues. Per the germline V gene, CDR1 is SGHTA and CDR2 is FQGNSA. V lost 3 bases and J 2 bases, leaving 7 bases between the germline ends. CDR3 residues: CASSLGQNTEAFF. CDR3 sequence (DNA): TGTGCCAGCAGCTTGGGACAAAACACTGAAGCTTTCTTT.

The chain employs TRBV9 and TRBJ2-1, with 7 bases lining up with TRBD1. CDR1 and CDR2 (germline): SGDLS, YYNGEE. Trimming at V came to 2 bases and at J to 3 bases, leaving 8 bases not matched to a gene. This CDR3 has 16 amino acids. CDR3 bases: TGTGCCAGCAGCGTCGCAACAGGGGTATACTACAATGAGCAGTTCTTC. Amino acids: CASSVATGVYYNEQFF.

The chain recombines TRBV6-5 with TRBJ2-7; the match to TRBD2 covers 10 bases. V was clipped by 7 bases and J by 2 bases; unmatched bases: 5. CDR1 is MNHEY and CDR2 is SVGAGI in the germline V gene. The CDR3 covers 14 residues. The CDR3 DNA is TGTGCCAGCACTGTACTAGCGGGACCCTACGAGCAGTACTTC. The encoded protein is CASTVLAGPYEQYF.

The chain is built from TRBV4-1 and TRBJ1-2; 8 positions match TRBD1. V shed 4 bases, J shed 5 bases, and the junction held 12 bases outside the gene matches. This CDR3 spans 16 amino acids. Germline values: CDR1 MGHRA, CDR2 YSYEKL. The CDR3 here is CASSPYRTGWRYGYTF. DNA of the CDR3: TGCGCCAGCAGCCCCTATAGGACAGGGTGGCGTTATGGCTACACCTTC.

This sequence joins TRBV29-1 and TRBJ2-3; a weak D match, TRBD2 (6 bases). The ends were cut back, 1 base at V and 6 bases at J, with 20 bases in the middle. CDR3 length: 16 amino acids. CDR1 is SQVTM and CDR2 is ANQGSEA in the germline V gene. The CDR3: CSVEGRVGRERDTQYF. The CDR3, as DNA: TGCAGCGTTGAAGGACGGGTTGGACGGGAGCGGGATACGCAGTATTTT.

The chain recombines TRBV27 with TRBJ1-1; D is possibly TRBD1 (5 bases). The CDR3 runs 13 residues. Trimming cost V 4 bases and J 5 bases, with 11 bases left between them. CDR1 is MNHEY and CDR2 is SMNVEV in the germline V gene (reference sequence). CDR3 in DNA: TGTGCCAGCAGTTCAGGACATTCGACTGAAGCTTTCTTT. Translation gives CASSSGHSTEAFF.

The chain uses TRBV7-8 and TRBJ1-5; TRBD1 matches 12 bases. Looked up from germline, CDR1 is SGHVS and CDR2 is FQNEAQ. J was trimmed by 7 bases and V by 5 bases; bases with no gene match: 3. This CDR3 comprises 14 residues. The CDR3 loop reads CASSPGTGGQPQHF. The CDR3 coding sequence is TGTGCCAGCAGCCCCGGGACAGGGGGCCAGCCCCAGCATTTT.

The chain links TRBV5-6 to TRBJ2-7, with 12 bases matching TRBD2. Germline CDR1 and CDR2: SGHDT and YYEEEE. This CDR3 has 17 amino acids. After removal of 1 base from V and 1 base from J, the junction contained 6 bases not matched to a gene. CDR3 region: CASSLLAGGPESYEQYF. The CDR3 coding sequence is TGTGCCAGCAGCTTGCTAGCGGGAGGGCCGGAGTCCTACGAGCAGTACTTC.

J is TRBJ2-1 and V is TRBV7-3; a weak D match, TRBD2 (6 bases). Trimming stripped 2 bases from V and 5 bases from J, with 16 bases between. CDR1 SGHTA and CDR2 FQGTGA come from the germline V gene. This CDR3 is 16 amino acids long. Here the CDR3 reads CASSLLSGVADNEQFF. Here the CDR3 DNA reads TGTGCCAGCAGCTTACTTTCGGGAGTGGCGGACAATGAGCAGTTCTTC.

The chain uses TRBV9 and TRBJ2-1; the D is unclear. Trimming shortened V by 2 bases and J by 10 bases, and 13 bases separated the two germline ends. The CDR3 has 13 amino acids. In germline, CDR1 is SGDLS, CDR2 YYNGEE. CDR3 coding DNA: TGTGCCAGCAGCGTTCCTCCTAGACCCGAGCAGTTCTTC. Translation: CASSVPPRPEQFF.

J is TRBJ2-7 and V is TRBV27; possible D gene TRBD2, 5 bases. The CDR3 is made up of 16 amino acids. Germline-derived CDR1 and CDR2 are MNHEY and SMNVEV (reference sequence). V was cut by 3 bases and J by 3 bases, with 18 bases left in between. The CDR3 region has the DNA TGTGCCAGCAGTTTTGGGTTCGGGGAAAGAGGCTACGAGCAGTACTTC. This translates into CASSFGFGERGYEQYF.

This clone is a singleton in its sample. The chain recombines TRBV6-6 with TRBJ2-1; 8 bases align to TRBD2. Germline assignment: CDR1 MNHNY and CDR2 SVGAGI (reference sequence). The CDR3 is 20 residues long. With 5 bases clipped from V and 0 bases from J, the junction kept 18 bases outside the gene matches. Written as DNA, the CDR3 is TGTGCCAGCAGTCCGCAGGGAGGCGGGAGGCCACTCTCCTCCTACAATGAGCAGTTCTTC. Translated: CASSPQGGGRPLSSYNEQFF.